This is a list of T cell receptor beta chains from one sample in a study of T cells in Graves' hyperthyroidism and ophthalmopathy. TCRdb re-called the multiplex PCR reads through MiXCR, storing one row per CDR3 protein. The data show 250,000 to 300,000 distinct CDR3 sequences, with more than 10% seen just once and almost 8% held by the top ten. The sequencing input was blood. All receptors come from a woman under 40 with Graves' hyperthyroidism that later progressed to Graves' ophthalmopathy. Each CDR3 is given with its conserved first and last residue. Each record gives: J gene, clone size, D gene, V gene, CDR3 DNA, CDR3 protein. A D gene is named only where the DNA matches it firmly. Clone size is shown for a subset of rows, as once, few, many or a class of expanded clone.

TRBJ2-5,many,-,TRBV3-1,TGTGCCAGCAGCCAAGTGGCCAACGCTAAGGAGACCCAGTACTTC,CASSQVANAKETQYF
TRBJ2-7,many,-,TRBV28,TGTGCCAGCAGTCAAGGTGGCACAATTTCCTACGAGCAGTACTTC,CASSQGGTISYEQYF
TRBJ2-1,few,TRBD2,TRBV7-6,TGTGCCAGCAGCTTAGATTCTCTGGATAGCGGGATGTACAATGAGCAGTTCTTC,CASSLDSLDSGMYNEQFF
TRBJ1-1,-,-,TRBV6-2/TRBV6-3,TGTGCCAGCCTACGACTTGGCGGGGGGGGTGAAGCTTTCTTT,CASLRLGGGGEAFF
TRBJ2-5,-,TRBD1,TRBV7-2,TGTGCCAACAGCACGGGACAGGGGCGCCAAGAGACCCAGTACTTC,CANSTGQGRQETQYF
TRBJ1-1,many,TRBD1,TRBV6-1,TGTGCCAGCAGTGGGACAGGGGTGAGCACTGAAGCTTTCTTT,CASSGTGVSTEAFF
TRBJ2-7,many,-,TRBV27,TGTGCCAGCAGTTTCCCTCCCGGAGGCGAGCAGTACTTC,CASSFPPGGEQYF
TRBJ1-1,-,-,TRBV28,TGTGCCAGCAGTTTTGTAGGACTGGACGCTGAAGCTTTCTTT,CASSFVGLDAEAFF
TRBJ2-7,many,-,TRBV20-1,TGCAGTGCTGGGGGGCTGCGTTTCTACGAGCAGTACTTC,CSAGGLRFYEQYF
TRBJ1-2,many,-,TRBV27,TGTGCCAGCAGTTTACAGGGCCAAGCTAACTATGGCTACACCTTC,CASSLQGQANYGYTF
TRBJ1-1,many,-,TRBV11-2,TGTGCCAGCAGCTTAGTAGGCTCCGCTGAAGCTTTCTTT,CASSLVGSAEAFF
TRBJ2-7,many,TRBD2,TRBV20-1,TGCAGTGCTAGAGAGGGGGGGGGGGAGCAGTACTTC,CSAREGGGEQYF
TRBJ2-5,many,TRBD2,TRBV6-2/TRBV6-3,TGTGCCAGCAGACTACCCGCCCTAGCGGGGGGGGGGACCCAGTACTTC,CASRLPALAGGGTQYF
TRBJ2-7,-,TRBD2,TRBV13,TGTGCCAGCAGCTTGGCGGGAGGTTCGGTCGAGCAGTACTTC,CASSLAGGSVEQYF
TRBJ2-5,-,-,TRBV3-1,TGTGCCAGCAGCCAAGATCAGGGGGGATTCGATGACCAGTACTTC,CASSQDQGGFDDQYF
TRBJ2-3,many,TRBD1,TRBV12-5,TGTGCTAGTGGTTTCGGCGGGACAGGGCCCGACCTAGATACGCAGTATTTT,CASGFGGTGPDLDTQYF
TRBJ2-2,many,-,TRBV5-4,TGTGCCAGCAGCTTGGGGAACAGGGAGAACACCGGGGAGCTGTTTTTT,CASSLGNRENTGELFF
TRBJ2-5,many,-,TRBV20-1,TGCAGTGCCCGGGGTCAAACGACCCAGTACTTC,CSARGQTTQYF
TRBJ2-1,many,-,TRBV7-2,TGTGCCAGCAGCTTGGCCAGTTTCAATGAGCAGTTCTTC,CASSLASFNEQFF
TRBJ2-3,many,TRBD2,TRBV28,TGTGCCAGCAGTTCTTACTGGAATAGCGGGAGTAGAACAGATACGCAGTATTTT,CASSSYWNSGSRTDTQYF
TRBJ2-1,many,TRBD2,TRBV7-3,TGTGCCAGCAGCTTAACGGCGCGCGGGAGCGACAATGAGCAGTTCTTC,CASSLTARGSDNEQFF
TRBJ2-2,many,TRBD2,TRBV4-3,TGCGCCAGCAGCCAAGCACTAGCGGGGTCGGTCACCGGGGAGCTGTTTTTT,CASSQALAGSVTGELFF
TRBJ2-3,many,TRBD2,TRBV20-1,TGCAGTGCTTGGCCCGGACTAGCGGGAGATTTGACAGATACGCAGTATTTT,CSAWPGLAGDLTDTQYF
TRBJ1-2,-,TRBD1,TRBV6-2/TRBV6-3,TGTGCCAGCAGTTCGTGGGACAGTCGTAGCTACACCTTC,CASSSWDSRSYTF
TRBJ1-4,many,-,TRBV15,TGTGCCACCAGCAGAGATCAACGGGAAAAACTGTTTTTT,CATSRDQREKLFF
TRBJ2-3,-,-,TRBV6-2/TRBV6-3,TGTGCCAGCAGTTACGTTTCCAACTCCCCCGATACGCAGTATTTT,CASSYVSNSPDTQYF
TRBJ1-6,-,-,TRBV4-1,TGCGCCAGCAGCCAAGCGGCTGCGAGCTCCTATAATTCACCCCTCCACTTT,CASSQAAASSYNSPLHF
TRBJ1-1,many,-,TRBV4-1,TGCGCCAGCAGCCAAGAAAAACGCGGGAACACTGAAGCTTTCTTT,CASSQEKRGNTEAFF
TRBJ2-1,many,TRBD2,TRBV5-1,TGCGCCAGCAGCTTGGTTCCTAGCGGGACGGGGAATGAGCAGTTCTTC,CASSLVPSGTGNEQFF
TRBJ2-3,many,TRBD2,TRBV5-1,TGCGCTTCGGGGGGACTAGCGACAGATACGCAGTATTTT,CASGGLATDTQYF
TRBJ2-1,many,-,TRBV18,TGTGCCAGCTCACCCAGTCTTGGAGCTGAGCAGTTCTTC,CASSPSLGAEQFF
TRBJ2-1,many,-,TRBV5-1,TGCGCCAGCAGCGAGACCCTAAATGAGCAGTTCTTC,CASSETLNEQFF
TRBJ2-7,many,TRBD1,TRBV6-2/TRBV6-3,TGTGCCAGCAGACGGACAGGGGTCCACGAGCAGTACTTC,CASRRTGVHEQYF
TRBJ2-1,many,-,TRBV7-9,TGTGCCAGCAGCTTAGCTCTCGGGATTTTAACGGATGAGCAGTTCTTC,CASSLALGILTDEQFF
TRBJ2-5,many,-,TRBV7-3,TGTGCCAGCAGCCCGGGTCGCGCAGAGACCCAGTACTTC,CASSPGRAETQYF
TRBJ2-6,many,TRBD1,TRBV15,TGTGCCACCAGCAGAACGACGGACAGGGGGCGAGGCTCTGGGGCCAACGTCCTGACTTTC,CATSRTTDRGRGSGANVLTF
TRBJ2-7,many,-,TRBV4-3,TGCGCCAGCAGCCAAGCTTTCGCCTACGAGCAGTACTTC,CASSQAFAYEQYF
TRBJ2-5,many,-,TRBV20-1,TGCAGTGCCCTAGGGCCAGAAGAGACCCAGTACTTC,CSALGPEETQYF
TRBJ2-1,-,-,TRBV6-9,TGTGCCAGCAGTTACCGGGACTCTTACAATGAGCAGTTCTTC,CASSYRDSYNEQFF
TRBJ1-2,many,-,TRBV5-1,TGCGCCAGCAGCTCAGGGATCGGGGGCGGCTACACCTTC,CASSSGIGGGYTF
TRBJ1-1,many,-,TRBV28,TGTGCCAGCAGTTTCCTAGGGGGAGGAACTGAAGCTTTCTTT,CASSFLGGGTEAFF
TRBJ1-4,many,-,TRBV18,TGTGCCAGCTCAAAGGTAGCAACTAATGAAAAACTGTTTTTT,CASSKVATNEKLFF
TRBJ1-4,few,-,TRBV4-2,TGTGCCAGCAGCCAGGTTGAACAGGGATATGAAAAACTGTTTTTT,CASSQVEQGYEKLFF
TRBJ2-3,few,-,TRBV20-1,TGCAGTGCGCCTGACCTTCCCGGTACGCAGTATTTT,CSAPDLPGTQYF
TRBJ2-3,many,-,TRBV4-3,TGCGCCAGCAGCCAAGAGAGTCGCCAGACTAGCACAGATACGCAGTATTTT,CASSQESRQTSTDTQYF
TRBJ2-3,many,TRBD2,TRBV7-2,TGTGCCAGCAGCTTAGGGAGCGGGAGAGATACGCAGTATTTT,CASSLGSGRDTQYF
TRBJ2-7,many,TRBD2,TRBV6-1,TGTGCCAGCAGTAGGGGACTAGCGGGCTCCTACGAGCAGTACTTC,CASSRGLAGSYEQYF
TRBJ2-7,many,-,TRBV7-3,TGTGCCAGCAGCTTGTTCAAGGGATACGAGCAGTACTTC,CASSLFKGYEQYF
TRBJ2-1,many,TRBD2,TRBV7-9,TGTGCCAGCAGCCAACTAGCGGGAACCTACAATGAGCAGTTCTTC,CASSQLAGTYNEQFF